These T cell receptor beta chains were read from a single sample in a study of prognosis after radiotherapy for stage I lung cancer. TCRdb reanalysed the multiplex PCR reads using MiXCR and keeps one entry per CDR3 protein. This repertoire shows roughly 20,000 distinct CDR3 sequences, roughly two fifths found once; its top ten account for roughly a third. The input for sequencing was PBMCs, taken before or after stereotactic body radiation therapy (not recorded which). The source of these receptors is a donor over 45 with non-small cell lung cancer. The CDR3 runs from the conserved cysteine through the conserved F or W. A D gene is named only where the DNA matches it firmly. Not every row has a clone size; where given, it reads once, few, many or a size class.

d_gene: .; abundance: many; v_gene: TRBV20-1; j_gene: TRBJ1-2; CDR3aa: CSAVGGKYGYTF; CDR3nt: TGCAGTGCAGTGGGGGGAAAGTATGGCTACACCTTC
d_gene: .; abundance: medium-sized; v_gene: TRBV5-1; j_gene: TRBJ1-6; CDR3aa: CASGQGGSYNSPLHF; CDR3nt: TGCGCCAGCGGTCAAGGGGGCTCCTATAATTCACCCCTCCACTTT
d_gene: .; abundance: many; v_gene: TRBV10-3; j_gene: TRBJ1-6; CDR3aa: CAISEGGTGSPLHF; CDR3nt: TGTGCCATCAGTGAAGGAGGCACCGGCTCACCCCTCCACTTT
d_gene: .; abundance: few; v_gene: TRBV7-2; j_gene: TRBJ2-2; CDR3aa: CASSAQTAGELFF; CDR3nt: TGTGCCAGCAGCGCCCAGACGGCCGGGGAGCTGTTTTTT
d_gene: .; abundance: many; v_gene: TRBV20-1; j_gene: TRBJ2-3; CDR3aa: CSARGAGDFYSTDTQYF; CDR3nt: TGCAGTGCTAGAGGAGCAGGGGACTTTTACAGCACAGATACGCAGTATTTT
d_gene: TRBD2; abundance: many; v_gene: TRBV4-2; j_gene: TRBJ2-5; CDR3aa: CASSQYSGREGETQYF; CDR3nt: TGTGCCAGCAGCCAATATAGCGGGAGGGAGGGAGAGACCCAGTACTTC
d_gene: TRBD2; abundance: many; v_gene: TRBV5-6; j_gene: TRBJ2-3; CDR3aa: CASNRRGTSNSDTQYF; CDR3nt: TGTGCCAGCAATCGACGAGGGACTAGCAATTCAGATACGCAGTATTTT
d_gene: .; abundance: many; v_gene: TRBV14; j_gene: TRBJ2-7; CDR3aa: CASSPPGAGREQYF; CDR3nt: TGTGCCAGCAGCCCCCCCGGAGCAGGACGGGAGCAGTACTTC
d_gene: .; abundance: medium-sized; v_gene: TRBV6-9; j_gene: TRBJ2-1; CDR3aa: CASSFSSPSLAYNEQFF; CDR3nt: TGTGCCAGCAGTTTTTCGTCGCCTTCTCTGGCGTACAATGAGCAGTTCTTC
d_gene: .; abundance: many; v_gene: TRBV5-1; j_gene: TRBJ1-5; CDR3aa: CASSPGTFSNQPQHF; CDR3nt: TGCGCCAGCAGCCCCGGGACATTTAGCAATCAGCCCCAGCATTTT
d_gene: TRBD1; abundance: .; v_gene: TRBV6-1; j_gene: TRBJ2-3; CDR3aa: CATTAVGQVTDTQYF; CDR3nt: TGTGCCACCACTGCAGTGGGACAGGTAACAGATACGCAGTATTTT
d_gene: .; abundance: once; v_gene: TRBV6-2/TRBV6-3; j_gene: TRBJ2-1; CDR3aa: CASTFQGISNEQFF; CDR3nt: TGTGCCAGCACCTTCCAGGGGATTAGCAATGAGCAGTTCTTC
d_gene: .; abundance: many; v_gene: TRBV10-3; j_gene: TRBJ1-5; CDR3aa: CAISDGQSNQPQHF; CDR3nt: TGTGCCATCAGTGATGGGCAGAGCAATCAGCCCCAGCATTTT
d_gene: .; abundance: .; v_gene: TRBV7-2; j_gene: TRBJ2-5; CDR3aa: CASSFDREGTQYF; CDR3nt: TGTGCCAGCAGCTTCGACAGGGAGGGGACCCAGTACTTC
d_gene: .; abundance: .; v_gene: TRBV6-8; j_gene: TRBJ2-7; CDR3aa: CASKREGGPGEQYF; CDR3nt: TGTGCCAGTAAGCGGGAAGGGGGTCCGGGGGAGCAGTACTTC
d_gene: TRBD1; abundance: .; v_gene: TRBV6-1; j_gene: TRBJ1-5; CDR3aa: CASIPGQGFGQPQHF; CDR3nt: TGTGCCAGCATTCCTGGACAGGGGTTTGGTCAGCCCCAGCATTTT
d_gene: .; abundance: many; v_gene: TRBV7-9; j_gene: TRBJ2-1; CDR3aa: CASSLVQGLRNEQFF; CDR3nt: TGTGCCAGCAGCTTAGTACAGGGCCTAAGGAATGAGCAGTTCTTC
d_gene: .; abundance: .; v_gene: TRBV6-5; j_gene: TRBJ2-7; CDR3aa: CASSFDRLRNEQYF; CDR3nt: TGTGCCAGCAGTTTCGACAGGTTAAGGAACGAGCAGTACTTC
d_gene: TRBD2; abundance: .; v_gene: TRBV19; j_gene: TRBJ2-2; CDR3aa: CASSIGLAGVGELFF; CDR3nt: TGTGCCAGTAGTATAGGACTGGCGGGAGTCGGGGAGCTGTTTTTT
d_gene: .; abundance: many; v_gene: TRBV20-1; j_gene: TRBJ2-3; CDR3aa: CSASSTFGTDTQYF; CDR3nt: TGCAGTGCTAGTTCTACGTTTGGGACAGATACGCAGTATTTT
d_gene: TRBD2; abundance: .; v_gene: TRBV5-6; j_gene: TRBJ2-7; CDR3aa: CSSRRTSGRGAYEQYF; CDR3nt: TGTTCCAGCAGGCGGACTAGCGGGAGAGGTGCCTACGAGCAGTACTTC
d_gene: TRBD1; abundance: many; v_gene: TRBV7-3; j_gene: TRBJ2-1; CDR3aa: CASSSRDRALNEQFF; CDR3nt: TGTGCCAGCAGCTCCCGGGACAGGGCCCTGAATGAGCAGTTCTTC
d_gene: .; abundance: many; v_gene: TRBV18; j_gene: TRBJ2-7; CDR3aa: CASSPNPGRHTYEQYF; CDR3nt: TGTGCCAGCTCACCCAACCCGGGGCGGCACACCTACGAGCAGTACTTC
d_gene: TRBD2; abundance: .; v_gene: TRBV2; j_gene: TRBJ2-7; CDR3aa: CASSEGPPGGCYEQYF; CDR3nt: TGTGCCAGCAGTGAAGGTCCCCCGGGGGGGTGCTACGAGCAGTACTTC
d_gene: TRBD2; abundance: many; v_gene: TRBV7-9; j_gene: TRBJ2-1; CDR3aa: CASSRDYTGSDEQFF; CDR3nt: TGTGCCAGCAGTCGGGACTATACGGGGTCGGATGAGCAGTTCTTC
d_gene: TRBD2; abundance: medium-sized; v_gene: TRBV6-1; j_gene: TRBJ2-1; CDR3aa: CASSREGVTSLRSYNEQFF; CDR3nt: TGTGCCAGCAGTCGGGAGGGGGTCACCTCACTAAGGAGTTACAATGAGCAGTTCTTC
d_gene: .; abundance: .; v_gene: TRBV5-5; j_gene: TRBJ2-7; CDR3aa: CASRYRTASSYEQYF; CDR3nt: TGTGCCAGCAGGTACCGGACAGCCTCCTCCTACGAGCAGTACTTC
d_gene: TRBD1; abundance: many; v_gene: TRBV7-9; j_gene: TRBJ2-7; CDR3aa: CASSSNAQGRYEQYF; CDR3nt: TGTGCCAGCAGCTCTAATGCACAGGGGCGGTACGAGCAGTACTTC
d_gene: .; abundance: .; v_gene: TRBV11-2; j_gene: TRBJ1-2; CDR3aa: CASSLGFGLDGYTF; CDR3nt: TGTGCCAGCAGCTTAGGATTCGGTTTGGATGGCTACACCTTC
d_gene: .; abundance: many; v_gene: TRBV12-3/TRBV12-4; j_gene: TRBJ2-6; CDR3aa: CASRTTGGAGANVLTF; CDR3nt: TGTGCCAGCAGGACAACCGGGGGCGCTGGGGCCAACGTCCTGACTTTC
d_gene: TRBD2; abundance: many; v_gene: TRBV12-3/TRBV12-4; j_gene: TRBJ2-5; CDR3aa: CASRASGRRQETQYF; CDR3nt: TGTGCCAGCAGGGCTAGCGGGAGAAGGCAAGAGACCCAGTACTTC
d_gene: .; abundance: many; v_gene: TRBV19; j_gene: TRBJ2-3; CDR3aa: CASSITDGRTDTQYF; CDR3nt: TGTGCCAGTAGTATAACGGACGGACGCACAGATACGCAGTATTTT
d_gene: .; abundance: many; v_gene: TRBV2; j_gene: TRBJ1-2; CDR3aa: CASSELDIYTF; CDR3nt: TGTGCCAGCAGTGAATTGGACATCTACACCTTC